The rows below give T cell receptor beta chains drawn from one sample of a study of OX40 agonist ivuxolimab in advanced cancers. Profiling relied on immunoSEQ multiplex PCR, and the TCRdb table lists in-frame clones only, not all of them. The sample lists about 46,000 clones; around 82% were seen once. Here the sequenced sample was CD4+ or CD8+ T cells sorted from blood, taken in a trial of the OX40 agonist ivuxolimab. Source of these receptors: an adult with an advanced solid tumor such as melanoma, head and neck, liver or kidney cancer. CDR3s include the opening cysteine and the closing phenylalanine or tryptophan. D genes are given only for firm matches. Rows give clone size only sometimes, using once, few, many, or a class for an expanded clone.

clone_size	d_call	v_call	j_call	cdr3_aa	cdr3_nt
NA	NA	TRBV7-9	TRBJ2-6	CASSFSGANVLTF	TGTGCCAGCAGTTTCTCTGGGGCCAACGTCCTGACTTTC
NA	TRBD1	TRBV6-5	TRBJ1-2	CASSPQGGTNYGYTF	TGTGCCAGCAGTCCCCAGGGGGGGACTAACTATGGCTACACCTTC
NA	TRBD1	TRBV6-1	TRBJ1-1	CASSPLTGGSEAFF	TGTGCCAGCAGCCCCCTCACAGGGGGATCTGAAGCTTTCTTT
NA	TRBD1	TRBV19	TRBJ2-7	CASSIGGQGSYEQYF	TGTGCCAGTAGTATTGGGGGACAGGGGTCCTACGAGCAGTACTTC
once	TRBD1	TRBV11-3	TRBJ2-7	CASSFPLGQGAVADYYEQYF	TGTGCCAGCAGCTTTCCCCTCGGACAGGGGGCCGTTGCGGACTACTACGAGCAGTACTTC
NA	NA	TRBV18	TRBJ2-3	CATQSGSTDTQYF	TGTGCCACCCAGTCTGGGAGCACAGATACGCAGTATTTT
NA	NA	TRBV6-1	TRBJ1-2	CASNIDSNYGYTF	TGTGCCAGCAACATAGACAGTAACTATGGCTACACCTTC
NA	NA	TRBV7-8	TRBJ2-5	CASSLDVVRQGQGETQYF	TGTGCCAGCAGCTTAGACGTTGTGAGGCAGGGGCAAGGGGAGACCCAGTACTTC
NA	TRBD1	TRBV7-3	TRBJ1-5	CASSLRTGGSNQPQHF	TGTGCCAGCAGCTTAAGGACAGGCGGGAGCAATCAGCCCCAGCATTTT
NA	TRBD2	TRBV5-4	TRBJ2-7	CASSLVASGIYEQYF	TGTGCCAGCAGCTTGGTTGCTAGCGGCATCTACGAGCAGTACTTC
few	NA	TRBV2	TRBJ2-7	CASSEELTGASYEQYF	TGTGCCAGCAGTGAAGAGCTTACGGGGGCTAGTTACGAGCAGTACTTC
NA	TRBD2	TRBV6-5	TRBJ2-7	CASRERGPYEQYF	TGTGCCAGCAGGGAGCGGGGGCCCTACGAGCAGTACTTC
NA	NA	TRBV6-1	TRBJ1-2	CASSEFSPGDYGYTF	TGTGCCAGCAGTGAATTTTCCCCAGGGGACTATGGCTACACCTTC
NA	NA	TRBV13	TRBJ1-2	CASSLGNTGTIYGYTF	TGTGCCAGCAGCTTAGGCAATACCGGGACAATCTATGGCTACACCTTC
few	NA	TRBV28	TRBJ1-5	CASSRGGGNQPQHF	TGTGCCAGCAGCCGGGGGGGCGGCAATCAGCCCCAGCATTTT
NA	NA	TRBV11-3	TRBJ2-3	CASSFRGDTQYF	TGTGCCAGCAGCTTCAGGGGAGATACGCAGTATTTT
NA	NA	TRBV7-8	TRBJ2-7	CASSPNLGGWVTYEQYF	TGTGCCAGCAGCCCAAACCTCGGCGGTTGGGTAACCTACGAGCAGTACTTC
NA	TRBD1	TRBV23-1	TRBJ1-2	CASSHPDRGTTNYGYTF	TGCGCCAGCAGTCATCCGGACAGGGGGACGACTAACTATGGCTACACCTTC
few	NA	TRBV5-1	TRBJ1-1	CASSAGQLQGIRTEAFF	TGCGCCAGCAGCGCGGGCCAATTACAGGGAATTCGCACTGAAGCTTTCTTT
few	NA	TRBV2	TRBJ1-5	CASSETGQPQHF	TGTGCCAGCAGTGAAACCGGTCAGCCCCAGCATTTT
NA	NA	TRBV14	TRBJ1-6	CASSQEGGDSPLHF	TGTGCCAGCAGCCAAGAGGGGGGAGATTCACCCCTCCACTTT
NA	NA	TRBV29-1	TRBJ2-7	CSVVVNSDEQYF	TGCAGCGTTGTTGTTAACTCTGACGAGCAGTACTTC
once	TRBD2	TRBV7-2	TRBJ2-7	CASSQGLAGGGAYEQYF	TGTGCCAGCAGCCAGGGACTAGCGGGGGGCGGGGCCTACGAGCAGTACTTC
NA	TRBD1	TRBV5-1	TRBJ2-7	CASSFGQASYEQYF	TGCGCCAGCAGCTTTGGACAGGCATCCTACGAGCAGTACTTC
NA	TRBD1	TRBV5-1	TRBJ2-2	CASSSWTGTGRAGELFF	TGCGCCAGCAGCTCCTGGACTGGGACAGGGAGGGCCGGGGAGCTGTTTTTT
NA	TRBD1	TRBV6-7	TRBJ1-5	CASRHRGLGQPQHF	TGTGCCAGCAGACACAGGGGGCTAGGACAGCCCCAGCATTTT
few	TRBD2	TRBV7-9	TRBJ2-7	CASSPPSAGGPNEQYF	TGTGCCAGCAGCCCCCCCTCCGCGGGGGGGCCCAACGAGCAGTACTTC
NA	NA	TRBV4-2	TRBJ2-1	CASSQGYKSYNEQFF	TGTGCCAGCAGCCAAGGATATAAGAGCTACAATGAGCAGTTCTTC
few	NA	TRBV7-3	TRBJ1-2	CASSLVPGDGYTF	TGTGCCAGCAGCCTAGTTCCAGGGGATGGCTACACCTTC
NA	TRBD1	TRBV7-2	TRBJ2-4	CASSPRGPLLLAKNIQYF	TGTGCCAGCAGCCCTAGGGGGCCTCTACTACTAGCCAAAAACATTCAGTACTTC
NA	NA	TRBV11-2	TRBJ2-1	CASSFGTWGQQVVTTEQFF	TGTGCCAGCAGCTTTGGGACCTGGGGACAACAGGTCGTCACTACTGAGCAGTTCTTC
few	NA	TRBV18	TRBJ1-1	CASERPGGTEAFF	TGTGCCAGCGAGCGGCCGGGAGGGACTGAAGCTTTCTTT
NA	NA	TRBV6-1	TRBJ2-5	CASTSGAGKETQYF	TGTGCCAGCACCTCCGGGGCGGGTAAAGAGACCCAGTACTTC
few	NA	TRBV2	TRBJ2-7	CASSTTGIYEQYF	TGTGCCAGCAGCACTACAGGGATCTACGAGCAGTACTTC
NA	NA	TRBV5-1	TRBJ2-5	CASSLQGLNQETQYF	TGCGCCAGCAGCTTGCAGGGGCTGAACCAAGAGACCCAGTACTTC
once	TRBD1	TRBV5-4	TRBJ2-1	CASSLEAGGWYNEQFF	TGTGCCAGCAGCTTGGAGGCAGGGGGCTGGTACAATGAGCAGTTCTTC
NA	TRBD1	TRBV5-4	TRBJ1-2	CASSPDRVDGYTF	TGTGCCAGCAGCCCGGACAGGGTGGATGGCTACACCTTC
NA	NA	TRBV9	TRBJ1-2	CASSAGPHRANYGYTF	TGTGCCAGCAGCGCCGGACCACACAGAGCTAACTATGGCTACACCTTC
NA	NA	TRBV6-5	TRBJ1-1	CASSNGGKTEAFF	TGTGCCAGCAGTAACGGGGGGAAAACTGAAGCTTTCTTT
few	NA	TRBV5-1	TRBJ2-7	CASSLISGSSYEQYF	TGCGCCAGCAGCTTGATATCCGGGAGCTCCTACGAGCAGTACTTC
NA	NA	TRBV6-5	TRBJ2-1	CASRVTSSYNEQFF	TGTGCCAGCCGGGTCACGAGCTCCTACAATGAGCAGTTCTTC
NA	TRBD1	TRBV25-1	TRBJ1-6	CASSETGGSAPLHF	TGTGCCAGCAGTGAAACAGGGGGGAGCGCACCCCTCCACTTT
NA	TRBD1	TRBV29-1	TRBJ2-7	CSVQGPAGGSGEQYF	TGCAGCGTCCAAGGCCCCGCAGGGGGATCGGGGGAGCAGTACTTC
NA	NA	TRBV7-9	TRBJ1-5	CASSLGEISNQPQHF	TGTGCCAGCAGCTTAGGGGAGATTAGCAATCAGCCCCAGCATTTT
NA	TRBD1	TRBV7-9	TRBJ2-7	CASSKGQGAHEQYF	TGTGCCAGCAGCAAGGGACAGGGCGCCCACGAGCAGTACTTC
NA	NA	TRBV9	TRBJ2-3	CASSLSWGDTQYF	TGTGCCAGCAGCCTATCCTGGGGCGATACGCAGTATTTT
NA	TRBD2	TRBV7-2	TRBJ2-5	CASSLALAGGETQYF	TGTGCCAGCAGCTTAGCACTAGCGGGGGGAGAGACCCAGTACTTC
once	NA	TRBV5-1	TRBJ2-3	CASSPFWGASTDTQYF	TGCGCCAGCAGCCCCTTTTGGGGGGCTAGCACAGATACGCAGTATTTT
NA	TRBD2	TRBV10-2	TRBJ2-3	CASRLAGALGDTQYF	TGCGCCAGCAGGTTAGCGGGGGCCCTCGGGGATACGCAGTATTTT
NA	TRBD1	TRBV19	TRBJ1-3	CASSAPGTVSLSGNTIYF	TGTGCCAGTAGTGCACCCGGGACAGTTTCTCTCTCTGGAAACACCATATATTTT
NA	TRBD2	TRBV14	TRBJ2-1	CASSPEAAGGVSYNEQFF	TGTGCCAGCAGCCCAGAAGCAGCGGGAGGCGTATCCTACAATGAGCAGTTCTTC
few	NA	TRBV9	TRBJ1-1	CASSPPGRNTEAFF	TGTGCCAGCAGCCCCCCAGGGCGGAACACTGAAGCTTTCTTT
NA	NA	TRBV6-5	TRBJ2-7	CASRRTAVGYEQYF	TGTGCCAGCAGACGGACTGCGGTGGGTTACGAGCAGTACTTC
NA	TRBD2	TRBV19	TRBJ2-7	CASSGGARGYEQYF	TGTGCCAGCAGCGGGGGGGCGCGGGGCTACGAGCAGTACTTC
NA	TRBD1	TRBV18	TRBJ1-1	CASSPVGTVTEAFF	TGTGCCAGCTCACCAGTGGGGACAGTTACTGAAGCTTTCTTT